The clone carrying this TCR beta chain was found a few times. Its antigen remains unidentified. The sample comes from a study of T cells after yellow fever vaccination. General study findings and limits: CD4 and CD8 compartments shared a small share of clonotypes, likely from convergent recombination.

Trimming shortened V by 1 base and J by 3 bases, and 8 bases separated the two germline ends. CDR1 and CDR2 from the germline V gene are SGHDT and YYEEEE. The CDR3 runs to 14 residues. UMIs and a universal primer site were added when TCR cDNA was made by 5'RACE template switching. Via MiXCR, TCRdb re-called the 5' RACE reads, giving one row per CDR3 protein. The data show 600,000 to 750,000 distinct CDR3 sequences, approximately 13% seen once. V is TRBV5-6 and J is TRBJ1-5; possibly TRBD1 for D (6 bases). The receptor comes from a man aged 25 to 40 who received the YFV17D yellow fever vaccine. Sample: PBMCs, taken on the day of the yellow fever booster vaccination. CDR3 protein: CASSLSGVNQPQHF. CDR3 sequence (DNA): TGTGCCAGCAGCTTGTCAGGGGTCAATCAGCCCCAGCATTTT.